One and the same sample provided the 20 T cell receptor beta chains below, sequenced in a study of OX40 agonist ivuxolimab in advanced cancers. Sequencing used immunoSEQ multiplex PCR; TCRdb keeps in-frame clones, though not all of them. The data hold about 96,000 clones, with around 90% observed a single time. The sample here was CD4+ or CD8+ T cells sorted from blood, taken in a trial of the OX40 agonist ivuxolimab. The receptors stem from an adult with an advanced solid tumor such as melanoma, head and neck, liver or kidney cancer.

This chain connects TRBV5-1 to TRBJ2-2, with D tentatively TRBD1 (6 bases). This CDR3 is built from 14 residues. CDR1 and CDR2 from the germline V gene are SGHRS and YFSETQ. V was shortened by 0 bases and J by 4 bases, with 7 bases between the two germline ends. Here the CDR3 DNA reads TGCGCCAGCAGCTTGGCCAGGGGCACCGGGGAGCTGTTTTTT. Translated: CASSLARGTGELFF.

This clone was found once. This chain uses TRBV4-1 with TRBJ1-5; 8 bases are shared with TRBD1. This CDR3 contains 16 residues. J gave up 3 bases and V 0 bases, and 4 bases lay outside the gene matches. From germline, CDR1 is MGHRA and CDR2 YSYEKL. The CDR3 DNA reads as TGCGCCAGCAGCCAAGAAATGGGACAGGACAATCAGCCCCAGCATTTT. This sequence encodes CASSQEMGQDNQPQHF.

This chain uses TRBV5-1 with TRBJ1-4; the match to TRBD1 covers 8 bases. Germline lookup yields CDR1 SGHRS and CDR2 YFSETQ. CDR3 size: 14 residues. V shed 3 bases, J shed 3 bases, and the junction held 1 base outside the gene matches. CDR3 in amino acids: CASSSTGANEKLFF. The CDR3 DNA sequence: TGCGCCAGCAGCTCGACAGGGGCTAATGAAAAACTGTTTTTT.

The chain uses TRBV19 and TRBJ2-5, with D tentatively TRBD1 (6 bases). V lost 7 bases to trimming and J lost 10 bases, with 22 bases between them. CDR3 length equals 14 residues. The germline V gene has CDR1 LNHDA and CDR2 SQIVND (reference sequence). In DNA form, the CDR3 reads TGTGCCAGTAAGAGGACAGACCCGTCGATGGACCAGTACTTC. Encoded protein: CASKRTDPSMDQYF.

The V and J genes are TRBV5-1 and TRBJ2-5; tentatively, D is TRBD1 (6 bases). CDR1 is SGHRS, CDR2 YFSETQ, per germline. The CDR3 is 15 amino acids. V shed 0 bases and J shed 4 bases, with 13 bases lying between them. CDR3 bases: TGCGCCAGCAGCTTGGGACAGGCTAACCTAGAGACCCAGTACTTC. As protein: CASSLGQANLETQYF. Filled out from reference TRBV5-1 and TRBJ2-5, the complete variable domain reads KAGVTQTPRYLIKTRGQQVTLSCSPISGHRSVSWYQQTPGQGLQFLFEYFSETQRNKGNFPGRFSGRQFSNSRSEMNVSTLELGDSALYLCASSLGQANLETQYFGPGTRLLVL.

CDR3 coding DNA: TGTGCCAGCAGCTTGTTGGGAGGGGTAAATTCACCCCTCCACTTT. Protein product: CASSLLGGVNSPLHF. The rearrangement links TRBV5-8 to TRBJ1-6; D perhaps matches TRBD1 (5 bases). The germline CDR1 and CDR2 sequences are SGHTS and YDEGEE. The length of the CDR3 is 15 residues. V lost 1 base and J lost 7, with 12 bases in between.

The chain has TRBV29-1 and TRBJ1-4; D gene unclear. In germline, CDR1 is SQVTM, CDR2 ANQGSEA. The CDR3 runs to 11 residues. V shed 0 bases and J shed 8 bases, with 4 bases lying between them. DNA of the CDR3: TGCAGCGTTGAAGACAGAGAAAAACTGTTTTTT. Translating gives CSVEDREKLFF.

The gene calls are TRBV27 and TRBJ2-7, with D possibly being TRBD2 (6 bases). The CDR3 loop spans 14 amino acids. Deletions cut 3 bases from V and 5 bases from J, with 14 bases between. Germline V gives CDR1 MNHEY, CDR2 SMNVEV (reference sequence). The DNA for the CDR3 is TGTGCCAGCAGTTTTACTGACGGGAGCCACGAGCAGTACTTC. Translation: CASSFTDGSHEQYF.

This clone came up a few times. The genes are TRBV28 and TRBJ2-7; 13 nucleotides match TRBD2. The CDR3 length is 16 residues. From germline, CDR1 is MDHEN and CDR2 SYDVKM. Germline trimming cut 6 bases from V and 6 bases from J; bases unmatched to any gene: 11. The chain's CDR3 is CASRPQTSGRSREQYF. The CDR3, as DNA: TGTGCCAGCAGACCTCAGACTAGCGGGAGGTCTCGCGAGCAGTACTTC. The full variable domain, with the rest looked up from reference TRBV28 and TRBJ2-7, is DVKVTQSSRYLVKRTGEKVFLECVQDMDHENMFWYRQDPGLGLRLIYFSYDVKMKEKGDIPEGYSVSREKKERFSLILESASTNQTSMYLCASRPQTSGRSREQYFGPGTRLTVT.

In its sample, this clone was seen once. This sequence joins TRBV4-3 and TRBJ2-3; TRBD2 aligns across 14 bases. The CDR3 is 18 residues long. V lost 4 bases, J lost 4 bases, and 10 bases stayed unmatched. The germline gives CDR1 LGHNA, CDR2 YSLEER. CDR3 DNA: TGCGCCAGCAGCCGAAGACCGGGACTAGCGGGAGATGCAGATACGCAGTATTTT. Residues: CASSRRPGLAGDADTQYF.

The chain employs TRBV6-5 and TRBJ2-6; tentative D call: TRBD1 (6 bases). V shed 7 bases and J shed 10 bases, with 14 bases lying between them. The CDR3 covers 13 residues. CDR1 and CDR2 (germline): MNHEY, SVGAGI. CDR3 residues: CASKIDRNNVLTF. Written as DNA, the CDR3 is TGTGCCAGCAAGATCGACAGGAATAACGTCCTGACTTTC.

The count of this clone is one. The CDR3 region is CASSLAGQEPYGYTF. CDR3 nucleotides: TGCGCCAGCAGCTTGGCGGGACAGGAACCCTATGGCTACACCTTC. V is TRBV5-1 and J is TRBJ1-2; 8 bases match TRBD1. Trimming at V came to 0 bases and at J to 4 bases, leaving 5 bases not matched to a gene. This CDR3 spans 15 amino acids. Germline V gene data show CDR1 as SGHRS and CDR2 as YFSETQ. Supplemented by reference TRBV5-1 and TRBJ1-2, the full variable domain reads KAGVTQTPRYLIKTRGQQVTLSCSPISGHRSVSWYQQTPGQGLQFLFEYFSETQRNKGNFPGRFSGRQFSNSRSEMNVSTLELGDSALYLCASSLAGQEPYGYTFGSGTRLTVV.

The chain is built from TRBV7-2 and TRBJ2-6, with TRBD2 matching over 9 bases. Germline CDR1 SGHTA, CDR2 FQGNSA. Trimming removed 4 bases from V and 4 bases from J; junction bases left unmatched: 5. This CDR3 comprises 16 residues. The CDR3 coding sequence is TGTGCCAGCAGCTCCAGCGGGGGGACGGGGGCCAACGTCCTGACTTTC. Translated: CASSSSGGTGANVLTF.

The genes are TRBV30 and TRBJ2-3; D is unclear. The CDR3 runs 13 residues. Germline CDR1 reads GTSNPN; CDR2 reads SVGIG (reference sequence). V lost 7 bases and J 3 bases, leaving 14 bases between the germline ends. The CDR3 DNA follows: TGTGCCTCTCGGACCGAAAGGACAGATACGCAGTATTTT. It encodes CASRTERTDTQYF.

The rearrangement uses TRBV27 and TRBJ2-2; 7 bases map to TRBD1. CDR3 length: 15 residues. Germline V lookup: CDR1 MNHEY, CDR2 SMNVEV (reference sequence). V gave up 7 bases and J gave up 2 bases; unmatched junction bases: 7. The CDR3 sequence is CASNFKGANTGELFF. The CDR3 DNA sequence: TGTGCCAGCAATTTCAAGGGGGCCAACACCGGGGAGCTGTTTTTT.

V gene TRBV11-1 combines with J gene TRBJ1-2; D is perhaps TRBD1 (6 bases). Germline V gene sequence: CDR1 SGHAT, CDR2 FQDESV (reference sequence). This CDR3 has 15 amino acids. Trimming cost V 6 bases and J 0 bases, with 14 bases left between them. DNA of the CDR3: TGTGCCAGCAGTCGCACAGGGAGAGCTAACTATGGCTACACCTTC. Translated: CASSRTGRANYGYTF.

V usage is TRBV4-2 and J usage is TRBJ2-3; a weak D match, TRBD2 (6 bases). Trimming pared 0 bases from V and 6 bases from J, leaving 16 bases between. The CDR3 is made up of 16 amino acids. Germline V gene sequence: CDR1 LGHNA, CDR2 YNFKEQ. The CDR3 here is CASSQELTSSLDTQYF. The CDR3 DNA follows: TGTGCCAGCAGCCAAGAGCTCACTAGCAGTCTCGATACGCAGTATTTT.

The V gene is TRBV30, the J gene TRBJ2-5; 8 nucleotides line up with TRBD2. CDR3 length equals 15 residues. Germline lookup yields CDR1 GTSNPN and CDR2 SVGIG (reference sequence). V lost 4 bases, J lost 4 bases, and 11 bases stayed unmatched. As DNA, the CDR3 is TGTGCCTGGACGGGGCCCCCCGGGGGGGGAGAGACCCAGTACTTC. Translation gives CAWTGPPGGGETQYF.

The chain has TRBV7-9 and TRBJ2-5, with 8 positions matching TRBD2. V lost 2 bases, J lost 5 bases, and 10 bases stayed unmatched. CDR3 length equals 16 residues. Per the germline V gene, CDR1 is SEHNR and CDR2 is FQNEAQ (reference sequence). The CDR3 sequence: CASSLKAGDFQETQYF. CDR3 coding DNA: TGTGCCAGCAGCTTAAAAGCGGGGGACTTCCAGGAGACCCAGTACTTC.

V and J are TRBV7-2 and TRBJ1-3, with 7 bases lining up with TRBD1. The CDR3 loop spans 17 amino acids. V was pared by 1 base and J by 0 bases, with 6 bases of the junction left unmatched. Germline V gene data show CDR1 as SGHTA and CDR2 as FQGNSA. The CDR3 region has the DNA TGTGCCAGCAGCTTAGGGCCGACAGGGTCCTCTGGAAACACCATATATTTT. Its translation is CASSLGPTGSSGNTIYF.